This T cell receptor (beta chain) was identified during a study of T cell responses to AZD1222 COVID-19 vaccine. TCRdb's table, derived via immunoSEQ multiplex PCR, lists solely in-frame clones and lacks some. Counted here are around 120,000 clones, 93% occurring once; the ten biggest clones make up about 5%. The CDR3 contains 17 residues. CDR1 is KGHSH and CDR2 is LQKENI in the germline V gene. V gave up 0 bases and J gave up 2 bases, with 13 bases separating them. The chain has TRBV18 and TRBJ2-2, with D possibly being TRBD1 (5 bases). This TCR came from an adult who received the AZD1222 COVID-19 vaccine. The sample in question was peripheral blood, obtained 28 days after the second AZD1222 dose. CDR3 nucleotides: TGTGCCAGCTCACCACCGTCAGGGCTCTCAAACACCGGGGAGCTGTTTTTT. It encodes CASSPPSGLSNTGELFF. The whole variable domain, remainder taken from reference TRBV18 and TRBJ2-2, is NAGVMQNPRHLVRRRGQEARLRCSPMKGHSHVYWYRQLPEEGLKFMVYLQKENIIDESGMPKERFSAEFPKEGPSILRIQQVVRGDSAAYFCASSPPSGLSNTGELFFGEGSRLTVL.